The clone carrying this T cell receptor beta chain was recorded a few times. The target antigen is unknown. The data were obtained in a study of human T cells and chemical hapten exposure. Background on the study: Small discrepancies in pooled library volume mainly accounted for the varying TCR yields per sample. Overall study results and limits: Sensitizing with DPC caused no change in TCRs above 1 in 1000 frequency.

Germline V gene lookup returns CDR1 MDHEN and CDR2 SYDVKM. V dropped 3 bases and J dropped 0 bases, with 14 bases sitting between them. The CDR3 covers 17 residues. Individual cDNA molecules received unique molecular identifiers in the library. MiXCR, applied by TCRdb to the 5' RACE reads, yields one record per CDR3 protein. This sample has 100,000 to 120,000 distinct CDR3 sequences, with roughly a fifth found just once. The total RNA was obtained from whole blood that was not fractionated. This chain links TRBV28 with TRBJ2-2; D call uncertain. The origin of this receptor is a human donor in good health. The CDR3 here is CASSLMGASPNTGELFF. The CDR3 region has the DNA TGTGCCAGCAGTTTGATGGGTGCCTCCCCGAACACCGGGGAGCTGTTTTTT.